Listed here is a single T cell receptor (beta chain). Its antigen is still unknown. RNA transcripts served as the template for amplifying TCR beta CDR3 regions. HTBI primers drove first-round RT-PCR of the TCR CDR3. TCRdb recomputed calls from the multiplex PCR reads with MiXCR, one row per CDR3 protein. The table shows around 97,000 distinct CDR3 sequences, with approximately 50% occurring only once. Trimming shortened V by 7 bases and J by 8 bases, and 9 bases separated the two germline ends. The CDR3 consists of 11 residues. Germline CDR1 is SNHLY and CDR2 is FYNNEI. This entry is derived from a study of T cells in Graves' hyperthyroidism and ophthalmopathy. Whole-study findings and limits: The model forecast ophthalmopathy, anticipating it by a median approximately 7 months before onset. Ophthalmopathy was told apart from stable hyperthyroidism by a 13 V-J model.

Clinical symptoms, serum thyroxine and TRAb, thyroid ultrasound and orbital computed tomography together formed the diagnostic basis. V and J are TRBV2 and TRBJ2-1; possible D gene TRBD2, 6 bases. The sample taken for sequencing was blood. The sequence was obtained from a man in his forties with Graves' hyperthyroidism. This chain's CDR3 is CASNIADEQFF. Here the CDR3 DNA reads TGTGCCAGCAATATAGCGGATGAGCAGTTCTTC.